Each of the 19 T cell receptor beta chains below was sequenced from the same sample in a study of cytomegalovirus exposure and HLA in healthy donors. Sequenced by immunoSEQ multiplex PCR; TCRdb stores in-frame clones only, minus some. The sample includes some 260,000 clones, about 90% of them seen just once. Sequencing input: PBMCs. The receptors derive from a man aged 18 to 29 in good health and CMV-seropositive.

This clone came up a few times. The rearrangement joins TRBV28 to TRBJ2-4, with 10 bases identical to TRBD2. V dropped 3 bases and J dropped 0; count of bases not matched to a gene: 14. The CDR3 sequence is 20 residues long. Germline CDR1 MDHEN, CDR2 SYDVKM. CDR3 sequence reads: CASSFLYASGSGEAKNIQYF. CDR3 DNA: TGTGCCAGCAGTTTCCTTTACGCTAGCGGGAGTGGGGAAGCCAAAAACATTCAGTACTTC. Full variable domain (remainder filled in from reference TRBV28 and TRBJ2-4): DVKVTQSSRYLVKRTGEKVFLECVQDMDHENMFWYRQDPGLGLRLIYFSYDVKMKEKGDIPEGYSVSREKKERFSLILESASTNQTSMYLCASSFLYASGSGEAKNIQYFGAGTRLSVL.

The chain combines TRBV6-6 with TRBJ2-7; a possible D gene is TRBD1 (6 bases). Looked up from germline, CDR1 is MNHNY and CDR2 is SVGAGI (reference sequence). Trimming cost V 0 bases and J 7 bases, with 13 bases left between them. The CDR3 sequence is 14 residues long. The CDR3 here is CASSYSYQGQEQYF. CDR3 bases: TGTGCCAGCAGTTACTCGTATCAGGGGCAGGAGCAGTACTTC.

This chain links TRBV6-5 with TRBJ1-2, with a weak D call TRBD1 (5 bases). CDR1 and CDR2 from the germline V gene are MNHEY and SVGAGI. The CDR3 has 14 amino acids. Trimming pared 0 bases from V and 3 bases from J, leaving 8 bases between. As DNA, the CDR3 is TGTGCCAGCAGTTACTCCGGGACTGACTATGGCTACACCTTC. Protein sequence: CASSYSGTDYGYTF.

CDR3 residues: CASSLAYRVGYGYTF. DNA of the CDR3: TGTGCCAGCAGCTTGGCCTATAGGGTTGGTTATGGCTACACCTTC. V and J are TRBV5-6 and TRBJ1-2; unclear D gene. Trimming stripped 0 bases from V and 5 bases from J, with 14 bases between. The CDR3 loop spans 15 amino acids. Germline CDR1 is SGHDT and CDR2 is YYEEEE.

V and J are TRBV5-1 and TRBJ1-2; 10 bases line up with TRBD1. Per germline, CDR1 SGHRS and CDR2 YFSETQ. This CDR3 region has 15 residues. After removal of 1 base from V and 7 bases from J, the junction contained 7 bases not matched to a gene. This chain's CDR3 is CASSLNRQGASGYTF. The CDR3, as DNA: TGCGCCAGCAGCTTGAACCGACAGGGGGCAAGTGGCTACACCTTC.

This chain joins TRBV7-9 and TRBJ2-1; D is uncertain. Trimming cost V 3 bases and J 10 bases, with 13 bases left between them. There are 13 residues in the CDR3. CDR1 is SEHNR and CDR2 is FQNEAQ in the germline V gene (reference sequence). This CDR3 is CASSFRNYEEQFF. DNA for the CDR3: TGTGCCAGCAGCTTTCGGAACTACGAAGAGCAGTTCTTC.

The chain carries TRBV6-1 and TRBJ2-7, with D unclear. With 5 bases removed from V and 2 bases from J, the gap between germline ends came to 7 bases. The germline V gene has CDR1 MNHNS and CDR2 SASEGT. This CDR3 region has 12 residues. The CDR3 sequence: CASSPSTYEQYF. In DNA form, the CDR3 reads TGTGCCAGCAGTCCCAGTACCTACGAGCAGTACTTC.

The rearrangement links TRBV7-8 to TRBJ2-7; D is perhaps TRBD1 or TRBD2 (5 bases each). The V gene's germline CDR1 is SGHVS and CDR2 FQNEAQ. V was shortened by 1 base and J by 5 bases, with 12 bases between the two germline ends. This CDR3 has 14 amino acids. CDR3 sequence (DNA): TGTGCCAGCAGCTTAGTTGGGGGTCCCCACGAGCAGTACTTC. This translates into CASSLVGGPHEQYF. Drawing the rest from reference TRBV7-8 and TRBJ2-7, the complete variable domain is GAGVSQSPRYKVAKRGQDVALRCDPISGHVSLFWYQQALGQGPEFLTYFQNEAQLDKSGLPSDRFFAERPEGSVSTLKIQRTQQEDSAVYLCASSLVGGPHEQYFGPGTRLTVT.

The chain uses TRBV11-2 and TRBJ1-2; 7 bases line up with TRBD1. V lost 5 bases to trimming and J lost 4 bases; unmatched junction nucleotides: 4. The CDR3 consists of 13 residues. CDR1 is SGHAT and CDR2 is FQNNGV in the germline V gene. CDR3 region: CASSTTGAYGYTF. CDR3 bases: TGTGCCAGCAGCACCACAGGGGCCTATGGCTACACCTTC. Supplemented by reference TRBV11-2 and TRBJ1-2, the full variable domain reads EAGVAQSPRYKIIEKRQSVAFWCNPISGHATLYWYQQILGQGPKLLIQFQNNGVVDDSQLPKDRFSAERLKGVDSTLKIQPAKLEDSAVYLCASSTTGAYGYTFGSGTRLTVV.

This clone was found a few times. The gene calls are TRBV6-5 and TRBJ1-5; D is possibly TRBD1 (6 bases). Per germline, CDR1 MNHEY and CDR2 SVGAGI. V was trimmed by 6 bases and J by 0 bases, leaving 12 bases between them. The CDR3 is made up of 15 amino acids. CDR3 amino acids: CASRRRQDSNQPQHF. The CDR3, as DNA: TGTGCCAGCAGACGCCGACAGGATAGCAATCAGCCCCAGCATTTT.

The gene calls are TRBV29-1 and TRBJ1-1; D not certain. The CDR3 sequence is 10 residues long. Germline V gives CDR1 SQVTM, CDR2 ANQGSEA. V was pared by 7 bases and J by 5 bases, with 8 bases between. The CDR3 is CSARGTEAFF. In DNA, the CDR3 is TGCAGCGCAAGAGGTACTGAAGCTTTCTTT.

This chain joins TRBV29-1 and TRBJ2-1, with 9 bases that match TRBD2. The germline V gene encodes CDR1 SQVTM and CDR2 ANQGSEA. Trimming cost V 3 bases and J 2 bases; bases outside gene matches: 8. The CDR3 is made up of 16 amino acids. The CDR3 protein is CSVDLASGTTYNEQFF. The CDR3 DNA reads TGCAGCGTTGATCTGGCTAGCGGGACAACCTACAATGAGCAGTTCTTC.

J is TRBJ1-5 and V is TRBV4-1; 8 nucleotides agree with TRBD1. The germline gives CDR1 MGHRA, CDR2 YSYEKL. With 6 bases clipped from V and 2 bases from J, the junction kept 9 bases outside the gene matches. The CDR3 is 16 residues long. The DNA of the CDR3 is TGCGCCAGCAGTCGCGGACAGGGTGGTGGCAATCAGCCCCAGCATTTT. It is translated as CASSRGQGGGNQPQHF.

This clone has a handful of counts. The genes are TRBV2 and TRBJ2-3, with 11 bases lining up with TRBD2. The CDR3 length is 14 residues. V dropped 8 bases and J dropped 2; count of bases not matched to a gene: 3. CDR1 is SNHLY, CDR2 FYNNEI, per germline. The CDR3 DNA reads TGTGCCAGCCGACTAGCGGGATACACAGATACGCAGTATTTT. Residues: CASRLAGYTDTQYF.

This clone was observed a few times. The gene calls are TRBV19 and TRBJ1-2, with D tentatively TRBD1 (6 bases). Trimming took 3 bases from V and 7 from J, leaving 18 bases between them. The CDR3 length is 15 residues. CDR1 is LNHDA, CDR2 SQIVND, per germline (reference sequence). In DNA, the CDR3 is TGTGCCAGTAGTATCCAGGGGCGCCCCCGCTCTGGCTACACCTTC. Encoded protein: CASSIQGRPRSGYTF.

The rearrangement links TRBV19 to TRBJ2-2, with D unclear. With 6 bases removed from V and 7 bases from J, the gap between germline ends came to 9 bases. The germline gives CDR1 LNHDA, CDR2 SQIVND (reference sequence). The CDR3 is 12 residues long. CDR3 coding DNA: TGTGCCAGTAGCCTGGGGAACGGGGAGCTGTTTTTT. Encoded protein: CASSLGNGELFF.

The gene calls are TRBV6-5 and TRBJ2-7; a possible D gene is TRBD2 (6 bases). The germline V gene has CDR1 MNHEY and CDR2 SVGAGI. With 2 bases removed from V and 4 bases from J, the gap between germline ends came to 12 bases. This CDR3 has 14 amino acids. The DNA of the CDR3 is TGTGCCAGCAGTTACGTCGGGGGAATTTACGAGCAGTACTTC. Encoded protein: CASSYVGGIYEQYF.

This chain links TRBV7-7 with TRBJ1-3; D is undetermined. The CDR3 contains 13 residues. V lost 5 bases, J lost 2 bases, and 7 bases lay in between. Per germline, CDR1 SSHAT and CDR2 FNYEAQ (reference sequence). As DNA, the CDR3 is TGTGCCAGCAGCGAAAGGACTGGAAACACCATATATTTT. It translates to CASSERTGNTIYF.

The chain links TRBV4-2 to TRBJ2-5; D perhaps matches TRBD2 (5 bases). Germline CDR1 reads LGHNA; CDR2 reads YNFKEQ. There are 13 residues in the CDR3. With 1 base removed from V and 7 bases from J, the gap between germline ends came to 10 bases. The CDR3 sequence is CASSQGSEGTQYF. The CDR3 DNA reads TGTGCCAGCAGCCAAGGCTCCGAGGGGACCCAGTACTTC.